These T cell receptor beta chains were read from a single sample in a study of a mutant IDH1 vaccine in newly diagnosed glioma. These receptors are not linked to any known antigen. Measured with immunoSEQ multiplex PCR; TCRdb has only the in-frame clones, and not every one. The data show tens of thousands of clones, around 80% seen once. The sample in question was PBMCs, obtained from a glioma patient whose treatment included an IDH1 peptide vaccine. These receptors all come from a woman in her 40s with glioma. Some clones in this sample may be carry-over from other donors' samples. Each CDR3 is given with its conserved first and last residue. Fields, in order: D gene, J gene, clone size, V gene, CDR3 protein, CDR3 DNA. D genes are given only for firm matches. Only part of the rows carry a size: once, few, many, or a class if the clone is expanded.

d_call: .
j_call: TRBJ1-1
clone_size: .
v_call: TRBV10-2
cdr3_aa: CASSELRENTEAFF
cdr3_nt: TGCGCCAGCAGTGAGTTACGGGAGAACACTGAAGCTTTCTTT

d_call: .
j_call: TRBJ2-1
clone_size: few
v_call: TRBV12-5
cdr3_aa: CATELTATYNEQFF
cdr3_nt: TGTGCTACCGAATTGACAGCCACCTACAATGAGCAGTTCTTC

d_call: TRBD2
j_call: TRBJ2-7
clone_size: .
v_call: TRBV2
cdr3_aa: CASSPPGGSYEQYF
cdr3_nt: TGTGCCAGCAGTCCACCGGGGGGTTCCTACGAGCAGTACTTC

d_call: .
j_call: TRBJ1-2
clone_size: few
v_call: TRBV19
cdr3_aa: CATLTGRYGYTF
cdr3_nt: TGTGCCACCCTAACAGGGAGGTATGGCTACACCTTC

d_call: TRBD2
j_call: TRBJ2-2
clone_size: .
v_call: TRBV9
cdr3_aa: CASSVTLAGKTGELFF
cdr3_nt: TGTGCCAGCAGCGTAACATTAGCGGGGAAAACCGGGGAGCTGTTTTTT

d_call: .
j_call: TRBJ2-1
clone_size: once
v_call: TRBV9
cdr3_aa: CASSVGRWKQGKNEQFF
cdr3_nt: TGTGCCAGCAGCGTAGGGAGGTGGAAACAGGGAAAGAATGAGCAGTTCTTC

d_call: TRBD1
j_call: TRBJ2-2
clone_size: .
v_call: TRBV7-9
cdr3_aa: CASRDLGQGANGELFF
cdr3_nt: TGTGCCAGCAGGGATCTTGGACAGGGGGCAAACGGGGAGCTGTTTTTT

d_call: .
j_call: TRBJ2-5
clone_size: few
v_call: TRBV5-1
cdr3_aa: CASSLRQPKETQYF
cdr3_nt: TGCGCCAGCAGCTTGAGACAACCAAAAGAGACCCAGTACTTC

d_call: TRBD1
j_call: TRBJ2-3
clone_size: .
v_call: TRBV6-6
cdr3_aa: CASSYPGQGADTQYF
cdr3_nt: TGTGCCAGCAGTTACCCGGGACAGGGGGCAGATACGCAGTATTTT

d_call: .
j_call: TRBJ2-3
clone_size: .
v_call: TRBV29-1
cdr3_aa: CSVSRGRTDTQYF
cdr3_nt: TGCAGCGTTAGTCGAGGGAGAACAGATACGCAGTATTTT

d_call: TRBD1
j_call: TRBJ1-5
clone_size: .
v_call: TRBV12-5
cdr3_aa: CASGPGTGLNQPQHF
cdr3_nt: TGTGCTAGTGGTCCCGGGACAGGGCTCAATCAGCCCCAGCATTTT

d_call: .
j_call: TRBJ2-7
clone_size: .
v_call: TRBV6-6
cdr3_aa: CASSFPDAGEQYF
cdr3_nt: TGTGCCAGCAGTTTCCCAGACGCCGGCGAGCAGTACTTC

d_call: .
j_call: TRBJ2-5
clone_size: once
v_call: TRBV5-1
cdr3_aa: CASSFGLRPGETQYF
cdr3_nt: TGCGCCAGCAGCTTTGGACTGCGACCGGGGGAGACCCAGTACTTC

d_call: .
j_call: TRBJ1-2
clone_size: .
v_call: TRBV10-3
cdr3_aa: CAISESTRGLGYTF
cdr3_nt: TGTGCCATCAGTGAGTCGACCAGGGGACTCGGCTACACCTTC

d_call: .
j_call: TRBJ1-1
clone_size: .
v_call: TRBV5-1
cdr3_aa: CASSGYPGGNTEAFF
cdr3_nt: TGCGCCAGCAGCGGATACCCGGGGGGGAACACTGAAGCTTTCTTT

d_call: .
j_call: TRBJ2-1
clone_size: .
v_call: TRBV6-1
cdr3_aa: CASSTLETGGQFF
cdr3_nt: TGTGCCAGCAGTACCTTAGAGACCGGCGGGCAGTTCTTC

d_call: .
j_call: TRBJ2-5
clone_size: .
v_call: TRBV5-1
cdr3_aa: CASSLAGLGQETQYF
cdr3_nt: TGCGCCAGCAGCTTGGCGGGCTTAGGGCAAGAGACCCAGTACTTC

d_call: .
j_call: TRBJ2-7
clone_size: once
v_call: TRBV23-1
cdr3_aa: CASSQRRIIYEQYF
cdr3_nt: TGCGCCAGCAGTCAAAGGAGGATCATCTACGAGCAGTACTTC

d_call: .
j_call: TRBJ2-2
clone_size: .
v_call: TRBV6-4
cdr3_aa: CASSDRDTGELFF
cdr3_nt: TGTGCCAGCAGTGACAGGGACACCGGGGAGCTGTTTTTT

d_call: .
j_call: TRBJ1-2
clone_size: .
v_call: TRBV30
cdr3_aa: CAWSHASTGRGGYTF
cdr3_nt: TGTGCCTGGAGCCACGCCTCGACAGGCAGAGGTGGCTACACCTTC

d_call: TRBD1
j_call: TRBJ2-5
clone_size: .
v_call: TRBV6-5
cdr3_aa: CASSYRDRGRETQYF
cdr3_nt: TGTGCCAGCAGTTACCGGGACAGGGGGCGCGAGACCCAGTACTTC

d_call: .
j_call: TRBJ1-5
clone_size: .
v_call: TRBV6-5
cdr3_aa: CASKVSGGGQPQHF
cdr3_nt: TGTGCCAGCAAGGTCAGTGGGGGCGGTCAGCCCCAGCATTTT

d_call: TRBD1
j_call: TRBJ1-5
clone_size: few
v_call: TRBV2
cdr3_aa: CASSRQGNQPQHF
cdr3_nt: TGTGCCAGCAGTCGACAGGGGAATCAGCCCCAGCATTTT

d_call: TRBD1
j_call: TRBJ1-2
clone_size: .
v_call: TRBV23-1
cdr3_aa: CASRTGTGGGGYTF
cdr3_nt: TGCGCCAGCAGGACCGGGACAGGAGGGGGGGGCTACACCTTC

d_call: .
j_call: TRBJ1-1
clone_size: .
v_call: TRBV5-4
cdr3_aa: CASSLEQNTEAFF
cdr3_nt: TGTGCCAGCAGCTTGGAACAGAACACTGAAGCTTTCTTT

d_call: TRBD1
j_call: TRBJ1-2
clone_size: .
v_call: TRBV7-6
cdr3_aa: CASSLADRGGGYTF
cdr3_nt: TGTGCCAGCAGCTTAGCGGACAGGGGTGGAGGCTACACCTTC

d_call: .
j_call: TRBJ2-5
clone_size: .
v_call: TRBV19
cdr3_aa: CASSLRSRETQYF
cdr3_nt: TGTGCCAGTAGTCTTCGGTCCCGGGAGACCCAGTACTTC

d_call: TRBD1
j_call: TRBJ1-1
clone_size: few
v_call: TRBV9
cdr3_aa: CASSVLTPGGGNTEAFF
cdr3_nt: TGTGCCAGCAGCGTATTGACTCCAGGGGGCGGGAACACTGAAGCTTTCTTT

d_call: .
j_call: TRBJ2-7
clone_size: .
v_call: TRBV21-1
cdr3_aa: CASTPGAEQYF
cdr3_nt: TGTGCCAGCACCCCCGGGGCCGAGCAGTACTTC

d_call: .
j_call: TRBJ1-3
clone_size: .
v_call: TRBV6-1
cdr3_aa: CASRQPSGNTIYF
cdr3_nt: TGTGCCAGCCGACAACCCTCTGGAAACACCATATATTTT

d_call: .
j_call: TRBJ2-3
clone_size: .
v_call: TRBV5-1
cdr3_aa: CASARDSGAGDTQYF
cdr3_nt: TGCGCCAGCGCTAGGGACTCGGGAGCGGGAGATACGCAGTATTTT

d_call: TRBD1
j_call: TRBJ2-7
clone_size: .
v_call: TRBV14
cdr3_aa: CASSQVRTGFYEQYF
cdr3_nt: TGTGCCAGCAGCCAAGTCAGGACAGGATTTTACGAGCAGTACTTC

d_call: .
j_call: TRBJ1-2
clone_size: few
v_call: TRBV4-3
cdr3_aa: CASSQDLGMGGYTF
cdr3_nt: TGCGCCAGCAGCCAAGATCTAGGAATGGGTGGCTACACCTTC

d_call: TRBD1
j_call: TRBJ1-2
clone_size: .
v_call: TRBV4-3
cdr3_aa: CASSQDERTGTRGGYTF
cdr3_nt: TGCGCCAGCAGCCAAGACGAGCGGACAGGGACTAGGGGTGGCTACACCTTC

d_call: .
j_call: TRBJ1-1
clone_size: .
v_call: TRBV27
cdr3_aa: CASSLGGSTEAFF
cdr3_nt: TGTGCCAGCTCGCTTGGCGGGAGCACTGAAGCTTTCTTT

d_call: .
j_call: TRBJ1-1
clone_size: .
v_call: TRBV25-1
cdr3_aa: CASSWGGGNTEAFF
cdr3_nt: TGTGCCAGCAGTTGGGGGGGTGGGAACACTGAAGCTTTCTTT

d_call: TRBD2
j_call: TRBJ2-7
clone_size: .
v_call: TRBV7-9
cdr3_aa: CASSFISGTYEQYF
cdr3_nt: TGTGCCAGCAGCTTCATCAGCGGGACTTACGAGCAGTACTTC

d_call: .
j_call: TRBJ1-5
clone_size: few
v_call: TRBV2
cdr3_aa: CASSAFILGRDQPQHF
cdr3_nt: TGTGCCAGCAGTGCGTTTATTCTTGGAAGGGATCAGCCCCAGCATTTT

d_call: .
j_call: TRBJ1-1
clone_size: .
v_call: TRBV5-1
cdr3_aa: CASSLGGFPNTEAFF
cdr3_nt: TGCGCCAGCAGCTTGGGTGGATTTCCAAACACTGAAGCTTTCTTT

d_call: .
j_call: TRBJ2-5
clone_size: .
v_call: TRBV5-1
cdr3_aa: CASKYGGSGETQYF
cdr3_nt: TGCGCCAGCAAATATGGGGGGTCGGGTGAGACCCAGTACTTC

d_call: TRBD1
j_call: TRBJ1-1
clone_size: .
v_call: TRBV6-1
cdr3_aa: CASSKLTGRGAFF
cdr3_nt: TGTGCCAGCAGTAAACTGACAGGGCGCGGAGCTTTCTTT

d_call: .
j_call: TRBJ1-2
clone_size: .
v_call: TRBV9
cdr3_aa: CASSVLDSRSNYGYTF
cdr3_nt: TGTGCCAGCAGCGTACTGGACAGTAGGTCTAACTATGGCTACACCTTC

d_call: .
j_call: TRBJ1-2
clone_size: once
v_call: TRBV11-2
cdr3_aa: CASSPSVGGGYGYTF
cdr3_nt: TGTGCCAGCAGCCCCTCGGTGGGGGGAGGCTATGGCTACACCTTC

d_call: TRBD1
j_call: TRBJ1-1
clone_size: .
v_call: TRBV6-4
cdr3_aa: CASSAEDRGYTEAFF
cdr3_nt: TGTGCCAGCAGCGCAGAAGACAGGGGTTACACTGAAGCTTTCTTT

d_call: TRBD1
j_call: TRBJ2-1
clone_size: .
v_call: TRBV5-1
cdr3_aa: CASSFGQGDEQFF
cdr3_nt: TGCGCCAGCAGCTTCGGACAGGGCGATGAGCAGTTCTTC